This T cell receptor (beta chain) was found in a study of beta chain features in type 1 diabetes. TCRB transcripts that were expressed got sequenced, as all of the isolated RNA had been reverse transcribed. The data were produced by immunoSEQ multiplex PCR, yet TCRdb's version contains in-frame clones alone and is incomplete. The data contain 300,000 to 350,000 clones, roughly 13% of them singletons. V lost 5 bases to trimming and J lost 4 bases; unmatched junction nucleotides: 2. This CDR3 is built from 13 residues. CDR1 and CDR2 from the germline V gene are SGHTA and FQGTGA. This clone was observed a few times. What it recognizes is unknown. The sample holds other DNA sequences that translate to the same CDR3. Study-level results: Type 1 diabetes patients showed a moderate but significant shortening of TCRB CDR3s in all four CD4+ subsets.

The sequencing sample was made of naive CD4+ T cells from blood. The chain carries TRBV7-3 and TRBJ1-2; 9 positions match TRBD1. The clonotype originates from a woman aged 18-29 years with type 1 diabetes. For the CDR3, the DNA is TGTGCCAGCAGCCCGGACAGGGGCTATGGCTACACCTTC. Translation: CASSPDRGYGYTF.